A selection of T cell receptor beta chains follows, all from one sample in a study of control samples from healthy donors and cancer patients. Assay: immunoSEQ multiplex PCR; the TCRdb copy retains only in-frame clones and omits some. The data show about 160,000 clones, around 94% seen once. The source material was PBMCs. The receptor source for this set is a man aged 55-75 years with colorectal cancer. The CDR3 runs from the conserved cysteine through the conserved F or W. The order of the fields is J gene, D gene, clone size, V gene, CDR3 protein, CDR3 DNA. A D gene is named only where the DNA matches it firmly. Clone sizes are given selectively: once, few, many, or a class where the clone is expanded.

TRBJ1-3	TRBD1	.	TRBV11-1	CASSLTDRAGNTIYF	TGTGCCAGCAGCTTAACGGACAGGGCTGGAAACACCATATATTTT
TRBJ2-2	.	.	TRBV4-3	CASSPLVKAGELFF	TGCGCCAGCAGCCCCTTAGTAAAGGCCGGGGAGCTGTTTTTT
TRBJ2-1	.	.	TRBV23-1	CASSQSARSWAYNEQFF	TGCGCCAGCAGTCAATCGGCGAGGTCGTGGGCTTACAATGAGCAGTTCTTC
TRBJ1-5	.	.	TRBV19	CASSILSRHF	TGTGCCAGTAGCATCCTCTCCCGGCATTTT
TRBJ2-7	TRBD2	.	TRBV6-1	CASSESLAGWDEQYF	TGTGCCAGCAGTGAAAGTCTAGCGGGTTGGGACGAGCAGTACTTC
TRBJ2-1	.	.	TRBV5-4	CASSLGGSSYNEQFF	TGTGCCAGCAGCTTGGGGGGCAGCTCCTACAATGAGCAGTTCTTC
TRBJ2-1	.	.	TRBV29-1	CSGGSTRFEHEQFF	TGCAGCGGCGGCTCAACTAGATTCGAACATGAGCAGTTCTTC
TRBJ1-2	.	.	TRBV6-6	CASIGGADGYTF	TGTGCCAGCATTGGGGGCGCCGATGGCTACACCTTC
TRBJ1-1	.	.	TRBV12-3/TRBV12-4	CASSLSLQAFF	TGTGCCAGCAGTTTATCCCTCCAAGCTTTCTTT
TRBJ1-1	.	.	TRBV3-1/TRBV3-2	CASSQAGGNTEAFF	TGTGCCAGCAGCCAAGCGGGAGGGAACACTGAAGCTTTCTTT
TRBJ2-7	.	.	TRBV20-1	CSASDGSYEQYF	TGCAGTGCTAGTGACGGGTCCTACGAGCAGTACTTC
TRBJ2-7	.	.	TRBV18	CASSLRDSEDEQYF	TGTGCCAGCTCACTAAGGGACTCGGAGGACGAGCAGTACTTC
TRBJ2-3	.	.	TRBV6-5	CASGGRGKADTQYF	TGTGCCAGCGGGGGGAGAGGGAAGGCAGATACGCAGTATTTT
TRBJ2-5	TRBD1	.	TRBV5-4	CASSWTGAETQYF	TGTGCCAGCAGTTGGACAGGGGCCGAGACCCAGTACTTC
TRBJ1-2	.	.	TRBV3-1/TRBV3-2	CASSQEGSYGYTF	TGTGCCAGCAGCCAAGAGGGTAGCTATGGCTACACCTTC
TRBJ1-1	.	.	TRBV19	CASTANTEAFF	TGTGCCTCGACAGCGAACACTGAAGCTTTCTTT
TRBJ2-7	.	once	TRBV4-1	CASSQPRQPLSF	TGCGCCAGCAGCCAACCCCGACAGCCTCTGAGCTTC
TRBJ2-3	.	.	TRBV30	CAWSVLGADTQYF	TGTGCCTGGAGTGTACTGGGGGCGGATACGCAGTATTTT
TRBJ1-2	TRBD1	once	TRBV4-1	CASSPTGDGYTF	TGCGCCAGCAGCCCGACAGGGGACGGCTACACCTTC
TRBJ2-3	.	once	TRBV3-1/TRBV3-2	CASSPPGEASDTQYF	TGTGCCAGCAGCCCCCCCGGGGAGGCTTCAGATACGCAGTATTTT
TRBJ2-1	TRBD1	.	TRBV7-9	CASSLSGTVGEQFF	TGTGCCAGCAGCCTCTCCGGGACAGTTGGTGAGCAGTTCTTC
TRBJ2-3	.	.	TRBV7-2	CASSLVSGTDTQYF	TGTGCCAGCAGCTTAGTGTCGGGGACAGATACGCAGTATTTT
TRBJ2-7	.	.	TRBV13	CASSASYEQYF	TGTGCCAGCAGCGCTTCCTACGAGCAGTACTTC
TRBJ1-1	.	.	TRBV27	CASSLSRGSMNTEAFF	TGTGCCAGCAGTTTATCTAGGGGGTCCATGAACACTGAAGCTTTCTTT
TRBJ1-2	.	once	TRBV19	CASSSNGGPRGYTF	TGTGCCAGTAGTAGCAATGGGGGGCCGCGGGGCTACACCTTC
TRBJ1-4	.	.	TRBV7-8	CASRGGVFEKLFF	TGTGCCAGCAGGGGGGGAGTTTTTGAAAAACTGTTTTTT
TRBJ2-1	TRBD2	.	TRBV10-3	CAISSGTSGGAGDEQFF	TGTGCCATCAGTAGTGGGACTAGCGGGGGGGCCGGCGATGAGCAGTTCTTC
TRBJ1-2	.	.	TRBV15	CATSRDFGQVPGGYTF	TGTGCCACCAGCAGAGATTTTGGGCAGGTACCTGGTGGCTACACCTTC
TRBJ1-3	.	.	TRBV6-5	CASNGNWGSGNTIYF	TGTGCCAGCAACGGAAACTGGGGGTCTGGAAACACCATATATTTT
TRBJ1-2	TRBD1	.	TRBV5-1	CASSLSGQAYGYTF	TGCGCCAGCAGCTTGTCGGGACAGGCCTATGGCTACACCTTC
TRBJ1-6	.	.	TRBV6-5	CASATLADSPLHF	TGTGCCAGCGCTACACTAGCCGATTCACCCCTCCACTTT
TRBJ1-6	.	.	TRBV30	CAWIPSLRENYNSPLHF	TGTGCCTGGATCCCGTCCTTAAGAGAGAACTATAATTCACCCCTCCACTTT
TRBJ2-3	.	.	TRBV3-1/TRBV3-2	CASSPPGTDTQYF	TGTGCCAGCAGCCCCCCAGGCACAGATACGCAGTATTTT
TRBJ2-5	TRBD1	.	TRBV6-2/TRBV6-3	CASSYARGIGETQYF	TGTGCCAGCAGTTACGCCAGGGGGATAGGGGAGACCCAGTACTTC
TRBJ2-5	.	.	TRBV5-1	CASSPVSGEETQYF	TGCGCCAGCAGCCCTGTATCGGGCGAGGAGACCCAGTACTTC
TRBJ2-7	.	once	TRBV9	CASSVGDGTYEQYF	TGTGCCAGCAGCGTAGGGGACGGAACCTACGAGCAGTACTTC
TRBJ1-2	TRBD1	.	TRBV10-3	CAISPGQEYGYTF	TGTGCCATCAGCCCGGGACAGGAGTATGGCTACACCTTC
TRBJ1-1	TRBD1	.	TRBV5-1	CASSPGQGDHRGGFF	TGCGCCAGCAGCCCGGGACAGGGTGATCATCGCGGAGGTTTCTTT
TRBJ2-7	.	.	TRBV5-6	CASRTGSYEQYF	TGTGCCAGCAGAACAGGGTCGTACGAGCAGTACTTC
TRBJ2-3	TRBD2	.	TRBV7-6	CASSLASGAIRTDTQYF	TGTGCCAGCAGCTTAGCGAGCGGGGCCATCCGCACAGATACGCAGTATTTT
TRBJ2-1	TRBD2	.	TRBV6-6	CASSQIAGGLNEQFF	TGTGCCAGCAGTCAGATAGCGGGGGGGCTGAATGAGCAGTTCTTC
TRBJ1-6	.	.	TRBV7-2	CASSLGSYNSPLHF	TGTGCCAGCAGCTTAGGCAGCTATAATTCACCCCTCCACTTT
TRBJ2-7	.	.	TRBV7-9	CASSPDAFSYEQYF	TGTGCCAGCAGCCCCGACGCCTTCTCCTACGAGCAGTACTTC
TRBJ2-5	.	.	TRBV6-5	CAQQGGVTWGETQYF	TGTGCCCAGCAGGGGGGGGTTACTTGGGGAGAGACCCAGTACTTC
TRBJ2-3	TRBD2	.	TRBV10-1	CASSESRLAGGDTQYF	TGCGCCAGCAGTGAGTCGAGACTAGCGGGGGGAGATACGCAGTATTTT
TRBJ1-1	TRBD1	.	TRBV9	CASSASTGTGVMNTEAFF	TGTGCCAGCAGCGCCTCAACCGGGACAGGAGTGATGAACACTGAAGCTTTCTTT
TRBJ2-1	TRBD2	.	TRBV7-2	CASSSQGLAVADEQFF	TGTGCCAGCAGTTCGCAGGGACTAGCGGTCGCCGATGAGCAGTTCTTC
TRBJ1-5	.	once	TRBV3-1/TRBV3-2	CASSQGGTIRNQPQHF	TGTGCCAGCAGCCAAGGAGGGACGATCCGCAATCAGCCCCAGCATTTT